Listed below are T cell receptor beta chains from one sample, sequenced in a study of PD-1 blockade in classical Hodgkin lymphoma. TCRdb's copy holds only in-frame clones and misses some; the assay was immunoSEQ multiplex PCR. The sample shows over 70,000 clones, around 90% of them seen only once. The input for sequencing was peripheral blood mononuclear cells (PBMCs), taken at baseline. The receptor source for this set is a human donor with classical Hodgkin lymphoma. Both conserved end residues are part of each CDR3.

v_gene,j_gene,CDR3aa
TRBV7-6,TRBJ2-7,CASSPTGLNEQYF
TRBV4-1,TRBJ2-2,CASSQASTGSDGELFF
TRBV29-1,TRBJ1-2,CSVNEGHGYTF
TRBV5-1,TRBJ2-1,CASSIGTGQMNEQFF
TRBV7-2,TRBJ2-7,CASSLEGTSGTYEQYF
TRBV11-2,TRBJ2-1,CASSFGTAYEQFF
TRBV6-5,TRBJ2-3,CASRQTLADTQYF
TRBV2,TRBJ2-2,CASDRTGGHGELFF
TRBV13,TRBJ1-1,CASSLGLGPMNTEAFF
TRBV19,TRBJ1-2,CASTSAYSSYGYTF
TRBV10-3,TRBJ2-7,CAISEIPEGYEQYF
TRBV19,TRBJ1-2,CASSRDSGTRLLHF
TRBV11-2,TRBJ1-5,CASSSSSNQPQHF
TRBV6-5,TRBJ1-2,CASSSGQGTFYGYTF
TRBV5-1,TRBJ2-3,CASSLAGGYSTDTQYF
TRBV25-1,TRBJ2-7,CASSEWGEGVGIYEQYF
TRBV14,TRBJ2-5,CASSHSQGETQYF
TRBV10-1,TRBJ1-1,CASSEQGSTEAFF
TRBV27,TRBJ2-7,CASSLKPRARWEEQYF
TRBV6-6,TRBJ2-7,CASSSKPGYEQYF